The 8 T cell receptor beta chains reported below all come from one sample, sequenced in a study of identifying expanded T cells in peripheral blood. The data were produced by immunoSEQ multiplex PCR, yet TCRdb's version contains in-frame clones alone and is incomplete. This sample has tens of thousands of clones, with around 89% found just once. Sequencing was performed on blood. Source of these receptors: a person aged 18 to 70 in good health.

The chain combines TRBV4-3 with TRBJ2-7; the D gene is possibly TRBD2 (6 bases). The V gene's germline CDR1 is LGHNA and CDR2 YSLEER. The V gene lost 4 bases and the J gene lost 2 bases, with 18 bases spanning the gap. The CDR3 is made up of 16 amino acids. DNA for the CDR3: TGCGCCAGCAGCCCGAACCCAGCGGGTACAACCTACGAGCAGTACTTC. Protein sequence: CASSPNPAGTTYEQYF.

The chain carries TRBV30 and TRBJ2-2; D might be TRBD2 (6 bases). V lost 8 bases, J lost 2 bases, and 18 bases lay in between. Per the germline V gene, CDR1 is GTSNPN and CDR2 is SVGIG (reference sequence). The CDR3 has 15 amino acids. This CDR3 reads CAGGLPYFNTGELFF. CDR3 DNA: TGTGCCGGGGGACTCCCTTACTTCAACACCGGGGAGCTGTTTTTT.

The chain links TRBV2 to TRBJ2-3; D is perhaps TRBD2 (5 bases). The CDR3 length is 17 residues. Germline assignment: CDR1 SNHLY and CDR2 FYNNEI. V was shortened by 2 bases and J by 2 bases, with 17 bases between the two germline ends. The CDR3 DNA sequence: TGTGCCAGCAGTGAACTCCCCGGGATACTACCCACAGATACGCAGTATTTT. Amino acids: CASSELPGILPTDTQYF.

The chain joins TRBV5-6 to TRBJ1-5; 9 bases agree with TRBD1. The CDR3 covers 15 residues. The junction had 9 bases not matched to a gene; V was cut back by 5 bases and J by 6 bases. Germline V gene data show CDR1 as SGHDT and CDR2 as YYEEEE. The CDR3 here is CASSWTGEVGQPQHF. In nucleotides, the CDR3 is TGTGCCAGCAGTTGGACAGGGGAGGTAGGTCAGCCCCAGCATTTT.

In nucleotides, the CDR3 is TGTGCCAGCAGTGAAGCGATCTGGGAGCAGTTCTTC. Protein sequence: CASSEAIWEQFF. The chain links TRBV2 to TRBJ2-1; no firm D call. The ends were cut back, 0 bases at V and 10 bases at J, with 7 bases in the middle. Germline V lookup: CDR1 SNHLY, CDR2 FYNNEI. CDR3 length: 12 amino acids.

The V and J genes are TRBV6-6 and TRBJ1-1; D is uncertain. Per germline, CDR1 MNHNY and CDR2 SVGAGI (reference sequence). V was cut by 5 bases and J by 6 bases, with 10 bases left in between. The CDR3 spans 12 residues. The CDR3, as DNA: TGTGCCAGCAGTCTACTGAGTTCTGAAGCTTTCTTT. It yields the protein CASSLLSSEAFF.

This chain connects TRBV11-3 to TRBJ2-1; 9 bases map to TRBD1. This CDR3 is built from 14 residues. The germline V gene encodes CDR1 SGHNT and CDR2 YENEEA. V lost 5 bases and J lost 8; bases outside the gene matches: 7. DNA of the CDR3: TGTGCCAGCAGCCCAGGGACAGGGTGGGATGAGCAGTTCTTC. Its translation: CASSPGTGWDEQFF.

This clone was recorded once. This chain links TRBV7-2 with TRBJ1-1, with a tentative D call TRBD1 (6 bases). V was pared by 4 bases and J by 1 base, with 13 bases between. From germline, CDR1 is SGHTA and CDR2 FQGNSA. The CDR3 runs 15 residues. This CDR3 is CASSSWWGANTEAFF. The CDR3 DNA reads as TGTGCCAGCAGCTCCTGGTGGGGGGCGAACACTGAAGCTTTCTTT. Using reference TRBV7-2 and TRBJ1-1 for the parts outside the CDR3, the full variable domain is GAGVSQSPSNKVTEKGKDVELRCDPISGHTALYWYRQSLGQGLEFLIYFQGNSAPDKSGLPSDRFSAERTGGSVSTLTIQRTQQEDSAVYLCASSSWWGANTEAFFGQGTRLTVV.